Reported below is one TCR beta chain. Its target is not known. The source of the sample is a study of cytomegalovirus exposure and HLA in healthy donors. Across the whole study: Drawn from HLA-typed donors, about 82 million unique TCRs were held in an early data release. Whole-study findings and limits: Later analysis revealed greater clonal expansion in HLA-associated TCR beta chains than in equally common others. Earlier analysis yielded a pattern in which most TCR beta V segments were productive about 90% or about 30% of the time. The HLA-A and HLA-B alleles of most subjects were reportedly predicted accurately from TCR beta sequences.

Germline V gives CDR1 MNHNS, CDR2 SASEGT. The CDR3 has 14 amino acids. The ends were cut back, 7 bases at V and 5 bases at J, with 17 bases in the middle. The study ran its PCR with 60 Vbeta and 13 Jbeta primers. The data were produced by immunoSEQ multiplex PCR, yet TCRdb's version contains in-frame clones alone and is incomplete. The repertoire holds about 160,000 clones, with around 83% as singletons. The specimen was PBMCs. The chain combines TRBV6-1 with TRBJ1-1; possible D gene TRBD1, 6 bases. This TCR was sampled from a male donor in good health and CMV-seropositive. The CDR3 here is CASTIEWGRTEAFF. The CDR3 DNA sequence: TGTGCCAGCACTATCGAGTGGGGGCGGACTGAAGCTTTCTTT.